Listed below are T cell receptor beta chains from one sample, sequenced in a study of shared clonotypes between healthy human individuals. Assay: immunoSEQ multiplex PCR; the TCRdb copy retains only in-frame clones and omits some. The sample has a few hundred thousand clones, over 95% seen once. Sequenced material: naive CD8+ T cells sorted from blood. These receptor sequences come from a woman aged 25-40 years in good health. Both conserved end residues are part of each CDR3. The D gene is left open where the match is weak. Only some rows state a clone size, as once, few, many or a class for expanded clones.

>NA|TRBV4-1|TRBD1|TRBJ1-4
CASSQDLTGEKLFF
>once|TRBV7-8|TRBD2|TRBJ2-7
CASSPGGLAGTYEQYF
>NA|TRBV5-4|TRBD1|TRBJ2-1
CASRRGDRPPNEQFF
>NA|TRBV6-1|NA|TRBJ1-1
CASSGYRVLPTEAFF
>NA|TRBV2|NA|TRBJ1-1
CASTLKRSDTEAFF
>NA|TRBV14|NA|TRBJ2-1
CASSQDGHTEQFF
>NA|TRBV5-4|TRBD1|TRBJ1-1
CASSQGQFTEAFF
>NA|TRBV9|NA|TRBJ2-3
CASRDTRGVTDTQYF
>NA|TRBV2|TRBD2|TRBJ2-3
CASSDTSGRGDTQYF
>NA|TRBV7-9|TRBD2|TRBJ2-7
CASSIGGGTYEQYF
>once|TRBV9|NA|TRBJ2-7
CASSVGKGPTYEQYF
>NA|TRBV28|NA|TRBJ2-5
CASSKLEPFGTQYF
>once|TRBV28|TRBD1|TRBJ2-7
CASSEQGAPYEQYF
>NA|TRBV11-2|NA|TRBJ2-3
CASSLVADTQYF
>NA|TRBV4-1|NA|TRBJ2-1
CASSQGSAGVSYNEQFF
>NA|TRBV10-2|TRBD1|TRBJ2-7
CASRAGGSYEQYF
>NA|TRBV29-1|NA|TRBJ2-7
CSVETGKLGYEQYF
>NA|TRBV7-9|NA|TRBJ2-2
CASSLAGAELNTGELFF
>NA|TRBV4-1|NA|TRBJ1-5
CASSQAGGYQPQHF
>NA|TRBV5-1|NA|TRBJ2-5
CASSFSETQYF
>NA|TRBV4-1|TRBD2|TRBJ2-7
CASSYTSGGAEQYF
>NA|TRBV5-6|TRBD1|TRBJ1-6
CASINLGQGDSPLHF
>NA|TRBV27|NA|TRBJ2-4
CASIGVRNIQYF
>NA|TRBV2|TRBD1|TRBJ1-5
CASSQGVIQPQHF
>NA|TRBV27|NA|TRBJ1-1
CASTLVPGSSEAFF
>NA|TRBV30|NA|TRBJ2-7
CAWSVSVSYEQYF
>NA|TRBV11-3|NA|TRBJ2-1
CASSLGSGPYNEQFF